These 13 T cell receptor beta chains were sequenced from one sample in a study of blood T cell repertoires in COVID-19 (dated by TCRdb to the early 2020s). Libraries were prepared through the immunoSEQ multiplex PCR assay. The source is immuneACCESS, and TCRdb retained only in-frame sequences with V and J called. Part of the clones is not carried over; for the studies checked, unresolved V genes explain less than half of this, and the remainder is unexplained. The sample data list under 300,000 clones, and about 83% of these were observed just once. The leading ten clones occupy 4.5% to 7% of the sample. The sample consisted of peripheral blood. The receptors originated from an older man with acute or convalescent COVID-19.

V is TRBV6-5 and J is TRBJ1-1; the D is unclear. Trimming pared 0 bases from V and 5 bases from J, leaving 7 bases between. Germline CDR1 MNHEY, CDR2 SVGAGI. The CDR3 covers 13 residues. The CDR3 nucleotides are TGTGCCAGCAGTTACTCCAAGAGGACTGAAGCTTTCTTT. This gives the protein CASSYSKRTEAFF.

This sequence joins TRBV5-1 and TRBJ2-1; 10 bases fit TRBD1. Germline CDR1 is SGHRS and CDR2 is YFSETQ. This CDR3 comprises 17 residues. V lost 4 bases and J lost 4; bases outside the gene matches: 11. As DNA, the CDR3 is TGCGCCAGCAGCAGGCGGACAGGGGGAGATGGGTACAATGAGCAGTTCTTC. Translated: CASSRRTGGDGYNEQFF.

This chain links TRBV9 with TRBJ2-1; 9 bases map to TRBD2. Germline V gives CDR1 SGDLS, CDR2 YYNGEE. CDR3 size: 15 residues. J was trimmed by 6 bases and V by 4 bases; bases with no gene match: 8. The CDR3 sequence is CASSRSGSVSNEQFF. CDR3 in DNA: TGTGCCAGCAGCCGTAGCGGGAGTGTGAGCAATGAGCAGTTCTTC.

The rearrangement links TRBV24-1 to TRBJ2-3, with D perhaps matching TRBD2 (6 bases). Trimming left V 3 bases short and J 5 bases short, with 11 bases between. The CDR3 is made up of 14 amino acids. Germline V lookup: CDR1 KGHDR, CDR2 SFDVKD. CDR3 in amino acids: CATSDSGRGDTQYF. The CDR3 region has the DNA TGTGCCACCAGTGATAGCGGGCGAGGAGATACGCAGTATTTT.

The gene calls are TRBV19 and TRBJ2-5, with TRBD2 identical over 10 bases. J was trimmed by 5 bases and V by 3 bases; bases with no gene match: 9. Germline loops: CDR1 LNHDA, CDR2 SQIVND (reference sequence). The CDR3 contains 16 residues. CDR3 sequence: CASSISSGRSGETQYF. The CDR3 DNA reads TGTGCCAGTAGTATCTCTAGCGGGAGAAGCGGCGAGACCCAGTACTTC.

The chain couples TRBV19 to TRBJ1-2; TRBD1 aligns across 7 bases. CDR3 size: 16 residues. After removal of 6 bases from V and 1 base from J, the junction contained 11 bases not matched to a gene. Germline V gene sequence: CDR1 LNHDA, CDR2 SQIVND (reference sequence). CDR3 loop: CASRPTGQAINYGYTF. DNA for the CDR3: TGTGCCAGTAGACCGACCGGACAGGCCATTAACTATGGCTACACCTTC.

The rearrangement uses TRBV3-1 (or the pseudogene TRBV3-2) and TRBJ1-3, with D unclear. Germline lookup yields CDR1 LGHDT and CDR2 YNNKEL (reference sequence). V shed 6 bases and J shed 0 bases, with 9 bases lying between them. This CDR3 has 14 amino acids. The CDR3 protein is CASSQEGSGNTIYF. The CDR3 DNA follows: TGTGCCAGCAGTCAGGAGGGCTCTGGAAACACCATATATTTT.

This chain links TRBV28 with TRBJ1-5; D may be TRBD1 (5 bases). The germline CDR1 and CDR2 sequences are MDHEN and SYDVKM. V lost 7 bases and J lost 2, with 15 bases in between. The CDR3 contains 15 residues. CDR3 amino acids: CASIPWTGGNQPQHF. Here the CDR3 DNA reads TGTGCCAGCATCCCTTGGACGGGGGGCAATCAGCCCCAGCATTTT.

The V call is TRBV11-2, the J call TRBJ1-1; D is ambiguous. V dropped 2 bases and J dropped 0 bases, with 7 bases sitting between them. Per the germline V gene, CDR1 is SGHAT and CDR2 is FQNNGV. The CDR3 totals 14 residues. The CDR3 DNA is TGTGCCAGCAGCTTATCCCCCGTGAACACTGAAGCTTTCTTT. Its translation is CASSLSPVNTEAFF.

This chain connects TRBV6-5 to TRBJ1-6; D unresolved. The CDR3 has 14 residues. V gave up 9 bases and J gave up 2 bases, with 11 bases separating them. Looked up from germline, CDR1 is MNHEY and CDR2 is SVGAGI. CDR3: CASSLRAYNSPLHF. The CDR3 coding sequence is TGTGCCAGTTCGCTTAGAGCCTATAATTCACCCCTCCACTTT.

The CDR3 reads CASSLMGGMETQYF. CDR3 coding DNA: TGTGCCAGCAGCCTTATGGGGGGAATGGAGACCCAGTACTTC. J is TRBJ2-5 and V is TRBV6-5, with D tentatively TRBD2 (6 bases). CDR1 and CDR2 from the germline V gene are MNHEY and SVGAGI. The CDR3 extends over 14 amino acids. V was shortened by 6 bases and J by 5 bases, with 16 bases between the two germline ends.

This clone was seen a single time. This chain connects TRBV3-1 (or the pseudogene TRBV3-2) to TRBJ2-1; possible D gene TRBD2, 6 bases. The CDR3 loop spans 14 amino acids. Trimming took off 2 bases at V and 6 bases at J, with 11 bases between the two ends. Per germline, CDR1 LGHDT and CDR2 YNNKEL (reference sequence). The CDR3 here is CASSQYGTPNEQFF. CDR3 sequence (DNA): TGTGCCAGCAGCCAATACGGGACTCCCAATGAGCAGTTCTTC.

This chain connects TRBV27 to TRBJ2-1; D is uncertain. V was cut by 4 bases and J by 5 bases, with 9 bases left in between. The CDR3 is made up of 13 amino acids. Germline lookup yields CDR1 MNHEY and CDR2 SMNVEV (reference sequence). CDR3 loop: CASSSSNDNEQFF. The CDR3 nucleotides read TGTGCCAGCAGTTCCTCTAATGACAATGAGCAGTTCTTC.